The 31 T cell receptor beta chains below were found in one sample sequenced in a study of type 1 and type 2 diabetes patients (dated by TCRdb to 2016 to 2017). Sequencing was performed on an Illumina MiSeq. TCRbeta CDR3 amplification used genomic DNA from the sorted T cell subsets as template. Multiplex PCR with 30 forward and 13 reverse primers amplified the TCRbeta CDR3 region. The raw public data were reprocessed by TCRdb itself: fastp quality trimming at Q25, MiXCR clonotype calling, in-frame beta chains only. Each CDR3 protein gets just one entry, which takes the most common genes and DNA from the rows behind it. This sample is represented by under 300,000 distinct CDR3 sequences; around 47% of them were singletons. The ten largest clones add up to around 13% of the sample. Sequencing was done on a sample of peripheral blood mononuclear cells (PBMCs). These receptors all stem from a man younger than 35 with type 2 diabetes.

The chain carries TRBV27 and TRBJ2-7; D may be TRBD1 or TRBD2 (5 bases each). Trimming removed 5 bases at V and 3 bases at J, with 17 bases between. Germline V gene data show CDR1 as MNHEY and CDR2 as SMNVEV (reference sequence). The CDR3 totals 15 residues. CDR3 protein: CASSPPRDGFYEQYF. The DNA for the CDR3 is TGTGCCAGCAGTCCTCCTCGGGACGGGTTCTACGAGCAGTACTTC.

The chain combines TRBV5-1 with TRBJ2-1, with TRBD2 as a possible D gene (5 bases). V was trimmed by 4 bases and J by 7 bases, leaving 18 bases between them. Germline CDR1 reads SGHRS; CDR2 reads YFSETQ. The CDR3 spans 15 residues. The CDR3 loop is CASSPWGSAGNEQFF. The DNA for the CDR3 is TGCGCCAGCAGCCCCTGGGGTAGCGCGGGTAATGAGCAGTTCTTC.

The chain has TRBV2 and TRBJ2-1; TRBD2 agrees at 10 bases. This CDR3 is built from 17 residues. The V gene's germline CDR1 is SNHLY and CDR2 FYNNEI. V lost 2 bases to trimming and J lost 4 bases; unmatched junction nucleotides: 8. DNA of the CDR3: TGTGCCAGCAGTGAACTAGCGGGAGAAAGCTTTTACAATGAGCAGTTCTTC. Translated: CASSELAGESFYNEQFF.

The rearrangement uses TRBV13 and TRBJ2-7, with unresolved D. Germline V gene sequence: CDR1 PRHDT, CDR2 FYEKMQ (reference sequence). The CDR3 sequence is 13 residues long. Trimming pared 5 bases from V and 0 bases from J, leaving 8 bases between. The CDR3 loop reads CASSPASSYEQYF. The CDR3 coding sequence is TGTGCCAGCAGCCCCGCGAGCTCCTACGAGCAGTACTTC.

This chain joins TRBV20-1 and TRBJ2-2, with a weak D call TRBD2 (7 bases). Germline V gives CDR1 DFQATT, CDR2 SNEGSKA (reference sequence). V was shortened by 6 bases and J by 4 bases, with 24 bases between the two germline ends. The CDR3 consists of 17 residues. CDR3 residues: CSATTGMGGPFTGELFF. CDR3 nucleotide sequence: TGCAGTGCCACCACGGGGATGGGGGGGCCTTTCACCGGGGAGCTGTTTTTT.

The CDR3 reads CASSPGGVTSAGELFF. The CDR3 region has the DNA TGTGCCAGCAGTCCCGGGGGCGTGACTAGCGCCGGGGAGCTGTTTTTT. V is TRBV12-3 or TRBV12-4 and J is TRBJ2-2; 8 bases line up with TRBD2. V trimming: 5 bases; J trimming: 6 bases; junction bases outside the gene matches: 11. The CDR3 loop spans 16 amino acids.

The J gene is TRBJ1-1, the V gene TRBV28, with a weak D call TRBD1 (5 bases). This CDR3 comprises 15 residues. V was cut by 6 bases and J by 1 base, with 15 bases left in between. From germline, CDR1 is MDHEN and CDR2 SYDVKM. CDR3 DNA sequence: TGTGCCAGCAGCCAGTCCCGGGACGGGAACACTGAAGCTTTCTTT. Residues: CASSQSRDGNTEAFF. The full variable domain, rest sourced from reference TRBV28 and TRBJ1-1, is DVKVTQSSRYLVKRTGEKVFLECVQDMDHENMFWYRQDPGLGLRLIYFSYDVKMKEKGDIPEGYSVSREKKERFSLILESASTNQTSMYLCASSQSRDGNTEAFFGQGTRLTVV.

V and J are TRBV28 and TRBJ2-7; D unresolved. The CDR3 has 11 amino acids. Germline CDR1 is MDHEN and CDR2 is SYDVKM. The germline V and J ends were trimmed by 3 bases and 5 bases, with 5 bases remaining between them. The CDR3 is CASSFWDEQYF. In DNA form, the CDR3 reads TGTGCCAGCAGTTTTTGGGACGAGCAGTACTTC.

V and J are TRBV5-1 and TRBJ1-6; TRBD1 might be the D (5 bases). This CDR3 has 15 residues. The germline V gene has CDR1 SGHRS and CDR2 YFSETQ. V lost 0 bases, J lost 3 bases, and 7 bases lay in between. CDR3 coding DNA: TGCGCCAGCAGCTTGGCGGGGGACTATAATTCACCCCTCCACTTT. It specifies CASSLAGDYNSPLHF.

V gene TRBV19 combines with J gene TRBJ2-3, with 8 bases lining up with TRBD1. The CDR3 runs to 16 residues. J was trimmed by 3 bases and V by 4 bases; bases with no gene match: 9. Germline V lookup: CDR1 LNHDA, CDR2 SQIVND (reference sequence). In nucleotides, the CDR3 is TGTGCCAGTAGTACCACGGACAGGGCGGGGACAGATACGCAGTATTTT. Translating it yields CASSTTDRAGTDTQYF.

This clonotype appeared a single time. The chain has TRBV11-2 and TRBJ1-5; perhaps TRBD1 as D (6 bases). Germline CDR1 is SGHAT and CDR2 is FQNNGV. This CDR3 is built from 13 residues. V gave up 5 bases and J gave up 8 bases, with 13 bases separating them. This CDR3 is CASSHGGTKPQHF. The CDR3 coding sequence is TGTGCCAGCAGCCATGGAGGGACAAAGCCCCAGCATTTT.

The chain links TRBV27 to TRBJ2-7, with 12 bases that match TRBD2. The CDR3 contains 16 residues. Germline CDR1 MNHEY, CDR2 SMNVEV (reference sequence). V shed 6 bases and J 4 bases; nucleotides not matched to a gene: 10. The CDR3 nucleotides are TGTGCCAGCAGCGCCCCGACTAGCGGGGGTATTTACGAGCAGTACTTC. It specifies CASSAPTSGGIYEQYF.

This clonotype was detected only once. The junction shows a germline mismatch at one end, possibly a read error. The chain employs TRBV6-5 and TRBJ1-2; no clear D gene. Germline-derived CDR1 and CDR2 are MNHEY and SVGAGI. The CDR3 extends over 13 amino acids. The CDR3 here is CASSYEINYGYSF. In nucleotides, the CDR3 is TGTGCCAGCAGTTACGAGATAAACTATGGCTACAGCTTC.

CDR3 DNA sequence: TGTGCCAGCAGCCTTAGGACAGGGGCCGGGGAGCTGTTTTTT. Translating it yields CASSLRTGAGELFF. The chain employs TRBV9 and TRBJ2-2; 9 nucleotides line up with TRBD1. V trimming: 4 bases; J trimming: 6 bases; junction bases outside the gene matches: 4. CDR3 length: 14 residues. CDR1 and CDR2 (germline): SGDLS, YYNGEE.

The J gene is TRBJ2-5, the V gene TRBV30; 7 nucleotides line up with TRBD1. This CDR3 is built from 14 residues. The germline CDR1 and CDR2 sequences are GTSNPN and SVGIG (reference sequence). Unmatched junction bases numbered 11, after V lost 4 bases and J lost 6 bases. The CDR3: CAWTQGVGVQTQYF. The CDR3 nucleotides read TGTGCCTGGACCCAGGGGGTGGGCGTGCAGACCCAGTACTTC.

J is TRBJ2-6 and V is TRBV6-6; 10 bases map to TRBD2. Trimming took 8 bases from V and 0 from J; bases not matched to a gene: 4. Germline assignment: CDR1 MNHNY and CDR2 SVGAGI (reference sequence). The CDR3 has 16 residues. For the CDR3, the DNA is TGTGCCAGCGGGTCTAGCGGGAGCTCTGGGGCCAACGTCCTGACTTTC. This gives the protein CASGSSGSSGANVLTF.

The rearrangement links TRBV20-1 to TRBJ2-7; no reliable D call. CDR3 size: 12 residues. Per the germline V gene, CDR1 is DFQATT and CDR2 is SNEGSKA (reference sequence). Trimming pared 6 bases from V and 3 bases from J, leaving 12 bases between. The CDR3 is CSAWLGDYEQYF. CDR3 sequence (DNA): TGCAGTGCCTGGCTGGGCGACTACGAGCAGTACTTC.

The J gene is TRBJ2-7, the V gene TRBV7-8; D perhaps matches TRBD1 (6 bases). V was pared by 2 bases and J by 3 bases, with 14 bases between. This CDR3 comprises 15 residues. CDR1 is SGHVS, CDR2 FQNEAQ, per germline. The CDR3 spells CASSLLLARGYEQYF. In DNA form, the CDR3 reads TGTGCCAGCAGCTTACTATTAGCCAGGGGCTACGAGCAGTACTTC.

This clonotype was counted between two and nine times. The CDR3 protein is CSAIGFSTSGTGELFF. CDR3 sequence (DNA): TGCAGTGCTATCGGATTTTCGACTAGCGGTACCGGGGAGCTGTTTTTT. The chain carries TRBV20-1 and TRBJ2-2; TRBD2 matches 9 bases. Germline assignment: CDR1 DFQATT and CDR2 SNEGSKA (reference sequence). The CDR3 contains 16 residues. With V trimmed by 4 bases and J by 5 bases, 11 bases remained unmatched.

This clonotype was picked up a small number of times. This rearrangement joins TRBV20-1 to TRBJ2-5; no firm D call. V was cut by 3 bases and J by 2 bases, with 10 bases left in between. The CDR3 covers 13 residues. Per the germline V gene, CDR1 is DFQATT and CDR2 is SNEGSKA (reference sequence). The CDR3 loop is CSASSDLQETQYF. DNA of the CDR3: TGCAGTGCTAGCAGTGACTTACAAGAGACCCAGTACTTC.

This clonotype has ten or more counts. The chain is built from TRBV10-1 and TRBJ1-6; possibly TRBD1 for D (5 bases). From germline, CDR1 is WNHNN and CDR2 SYGVQD (reference sequence). The V end was cut by 4 bases, the J end by 9 bases, with 10 bases between. There are 13 residues in the CDR3. The CDR3 loop reads CASSGKRGSPLHF. CDR3 DNA sequence: TGCGCCAGCAGTGGGAAGAGGGGTTCACCCCTCCACTTT.

V usage is TRBV19 and J usage is TRBJ2-5; maybe TRBD1 (5 bases). TRBJ2-1 explains the end of the DNA better; the J call may be wrong. CDR1 and CDR2 (germline): LNHDA, SQIVND (reference sequence). The CDR3 length is 14 residues. Here the CDR3 DNA reads TGTGCCAGCAGTTTATATTCAGGGTTCAATGAGCAGTTCTTC. This translates into CASSLYSGFNEQFF.

The chain couples TRBV2 to TRBJ1-1, with D perhaps TRBD1 (5 bases). Trimming removed 6 bases at V and 4 bases at J, with 15 bases between. This CDR3 has 14 amino acids. CDR1 is SNHLY and CDR2 is FYNNEI in the germline V gene. The CDR3 is CASRRDLSSTEAFF. CDR3 in DNA: TGTGCCAGCAGAAGGGACCTAAGTTCCACTGAAGCTTTCTTT.

There are a few counts of this clonotype. The chain carries TRBV6-1 and TRBJ1-6; D perhaps matches TRBD1 (6 bases). From germline, CDR1 is MNHNS and CDR2 SASEGT. V gave up 7 bases and J gave up 7 bases, with 14 bases separating them. CDR3 length: 14 amino acids. CDR3 DNA sequence: TGTGCCAGCATCGTAGGACAGAGCAATTCACCCCTCCACTTT. Its translation: CASIVGQSNSPLHF.

This CDR3 is CAWTTGDPTDTQYF. The CDR3 DNA reads TGTGCCTGGACTACAGGGGATCCTACAGATACGCAGTATTTT. The chain recombines TRBV30 with TRBJ2-3; 7 bases map to TRBD1. Per the germline V gene, CDR1 is GTSNPN and CDR2 is SVGIG (reference sequence). V lost 4 bases to trimming and J lost 3 bases; unmatched junction nucleotides: 7. CDR3 size: 14 residues.

The chain links TRBV12-3 or TRBV12-4 to TRBJ1-4; the D gene is possibly TRBD1 (5 bases). There are 16 residues in the CDR3. The ends were cut back, 5 bases at V and 0 bases at J, with 13 bases in the middle. CDR3 residues: CASSQQGPATNEKLFF. In nucleotides, the CDR3 is TGTGCCAGCAGTCAGCAGGGACCTGCAACTAATGAAAAACTGTTTTTT.

The chain uses TRBV7-6 and TRBJ2-7, with D uncertain. The CDR3 totals 15 residues. The germline V gene has CDR1 SGHVS and CDR2 FNYEAQ. Trimming took off 2 bases at V and 3 bases at J, with 14 bases between the two ends. CDR3 in amino acids: CASSLFPGPSYEQYF. The CDR3 DNA sequence: TGTGCCAGCAGCTTATTCCCCGGGCCAAGCTACGAGCAGTACTTC.

The V call is TRBV11-2, the J call TRBJ2-7; D uncertain. The CDR3 covers 13 residues. The ends were cut back, 1 base at V and 5 bases at J, with 9 bases in the middle. From germline, CDR1 is SGHAT and CDR2 FQNNGV. The CDR3: CASSLARLHEQYF. The CDR3 DNA sequence: TGTGCCAGCAGCTTAGCACGGCTACACGAGCAGTACTTC.

The V call is TRBV12-3 or TRBV12-4, the J call TRBJ2-1; the D call may be TRBD1 or TRBD2 (5 bases each). The CDR3 has 13 residues. Trimming removed 6 bases at V and 1 base at J, with 7 bases between. The CDR3 bases are TGTGCCAGCAGGGGGGATTCCTACAATGAGCAGTTCTTC. This encodes CASRGDSYNEQFF.

This chain connects TRBV19 to TRBJ2-5; no firm D call. V was trimmed by 10 bases and J by 5 bases, leaving 26 bases between them. Germline lookup yields CDR1 LNHDA and CDR2 SQIVND (reference sequence). This CDR3 has 16 amino acids. The CDR3 protein is CATRRTSLGGAETQYF. CDR3 nucleotides: TGTGCCACCCGAAGAACCTCTCTCGGCGGCGCGGAGACCCAGTACTTC.

This rearrangement joins TRBV20-1 to TRBJ2-7, with 12 positions matching TRBD2. With V trimmed by 4 bases and J by 2 bases, 3 bases remained unmatched. The CDR3 consists of 14 residues. Germline V gives CDR1 DFQATT, CDR2 SNEGSKA (reference sequence). Written as DNA, the CDR3 is TGCAGTGCTACCGGGACTAGCGGGCCCTACGAGCAGTACTTC. This gives the protein CSATGTSGPYEQYF.